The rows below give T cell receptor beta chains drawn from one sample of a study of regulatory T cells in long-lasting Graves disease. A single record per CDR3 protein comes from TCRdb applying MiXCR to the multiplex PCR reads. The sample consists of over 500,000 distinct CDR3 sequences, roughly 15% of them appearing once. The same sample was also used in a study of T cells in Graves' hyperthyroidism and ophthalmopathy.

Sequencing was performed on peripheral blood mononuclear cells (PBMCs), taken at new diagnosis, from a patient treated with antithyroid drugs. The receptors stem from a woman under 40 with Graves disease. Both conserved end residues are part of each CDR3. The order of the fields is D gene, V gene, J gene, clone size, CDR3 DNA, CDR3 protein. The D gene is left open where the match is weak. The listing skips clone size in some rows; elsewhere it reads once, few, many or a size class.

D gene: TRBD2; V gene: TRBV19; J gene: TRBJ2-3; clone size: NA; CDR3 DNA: TGTGCCAGTAGTAGGGGAGCGGGACTCCAGCCTACGCAGTATTTT; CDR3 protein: CASSRGAGLQPTQYF
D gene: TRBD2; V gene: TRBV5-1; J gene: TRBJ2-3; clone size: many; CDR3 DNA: TGCGCCAGCAGCTTGATTAGCGGGAGGGCCGGCGATACGCAGTATTTT; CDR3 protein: CASSLISGRAGDTQYF
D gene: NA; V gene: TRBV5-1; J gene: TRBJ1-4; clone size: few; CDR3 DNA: TGCGCCAGTGCCGGGGGGGCAACTAATGAAAAACTGTTTTTT; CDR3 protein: CASAGGATNEKLFF
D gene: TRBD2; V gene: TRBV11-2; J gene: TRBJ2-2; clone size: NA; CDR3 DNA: TGTGCCAGCAGCCCCGGGACTAGCGGGACCGGGGAGCTGTTTTTT; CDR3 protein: CASSPGTSGTGELFF
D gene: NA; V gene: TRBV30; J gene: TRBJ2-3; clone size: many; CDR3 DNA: TGTGCCTGGAGTGTTGGGGGGAGCACAGATACGCAGTATTTT; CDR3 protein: CAWSVGGSTDTQYF
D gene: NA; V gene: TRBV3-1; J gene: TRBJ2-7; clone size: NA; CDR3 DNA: TGTGCCAGCAGCCAAGAGCTCGGCAGGGCCGCGCAGTACTTC; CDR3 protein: CASSQELGRAAQYF
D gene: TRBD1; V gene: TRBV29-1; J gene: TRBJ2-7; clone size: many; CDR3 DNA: TGCAGCGTTTCCCAGGGGGCCTACGAGCAGTACTTC; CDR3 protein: CSVSQGAYEQYF
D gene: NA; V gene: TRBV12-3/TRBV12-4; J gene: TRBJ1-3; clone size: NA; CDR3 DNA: TGTGCCAGCAACCACCTGACAGCTTCCTCTGGAAACACCATATATTTT; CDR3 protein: CASNHLTASSGNTIYF
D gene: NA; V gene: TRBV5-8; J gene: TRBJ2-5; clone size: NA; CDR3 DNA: TGTGCCAGCAGCGACGAAGGGACCCAGTACTTC; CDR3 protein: CASSDEGTQYF
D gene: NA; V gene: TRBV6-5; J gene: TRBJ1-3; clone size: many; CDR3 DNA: TGTGCCAGCAGTTTCCAACAGCGGTCACAAGACTCATTCTCTGGAAACACCATATATTTT; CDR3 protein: CASSFQQRSQDSFSGNTIYF
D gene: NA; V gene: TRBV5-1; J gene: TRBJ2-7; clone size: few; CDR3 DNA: TGCGCCAGCAGCTTGGGCAGGGGCGTCTACGAGCAGTACTTC; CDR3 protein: CASSLGRGVYEQYF
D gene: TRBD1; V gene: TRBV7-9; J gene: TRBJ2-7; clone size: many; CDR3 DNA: TGTGCCAGCAGCCCAGGGGACAGGGGATACGAGCAGTACTTC; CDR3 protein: CASSPGDRGYEQYF
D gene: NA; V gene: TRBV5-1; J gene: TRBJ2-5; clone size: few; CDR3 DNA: TGCGCCAGCAGCTACTCCGGGACGCGCGAGACCCAGTACTTC; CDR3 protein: CASSYSGTRETQYF
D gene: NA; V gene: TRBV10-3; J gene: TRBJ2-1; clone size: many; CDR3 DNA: TGTGCCATCAGGAGCTCGACCGGGAGCTCCTACAATGAGCAGTTCTTC; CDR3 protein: CAIRSSTGSSYNEQFF
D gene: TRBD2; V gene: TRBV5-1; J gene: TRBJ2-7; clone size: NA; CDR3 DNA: TGCGCCAGCAGCCTGAGACTAGCGGGACAACGCTCCTACGAGCAGTACTTC; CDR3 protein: CASSLRLAGQRSYEQYF
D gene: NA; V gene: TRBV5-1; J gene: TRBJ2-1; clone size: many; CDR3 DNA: TGTGCCAGCAGGAGAAGCGGCAATGAGCAGTTCTTC; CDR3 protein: CASRRSGNEQFF
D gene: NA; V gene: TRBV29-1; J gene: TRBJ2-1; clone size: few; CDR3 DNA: TGCAGCGTTGTACAGGGAGGCGCCTACAATGAGCAGTTCTTC; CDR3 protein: CSVVQGGAYNEQFF
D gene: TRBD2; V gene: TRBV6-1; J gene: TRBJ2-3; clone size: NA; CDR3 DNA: TGTGCCAGCACCCAACTAGCGACCCTAACAGATACGCAGTATTTT; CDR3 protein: CASTQLATLTDTQYF
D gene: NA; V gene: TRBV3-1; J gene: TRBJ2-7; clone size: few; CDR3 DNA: TGTGCCAGCAGCCGATGGACCGGGACACCAGCCTACGAGCAGTACTTC; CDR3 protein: CASSRWTGTPAYEQYF
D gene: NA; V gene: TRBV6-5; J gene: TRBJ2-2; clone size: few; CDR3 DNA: TGTGCCAGCAGTTACGGGACGTACACCGGGGAGCTGTTTTTT; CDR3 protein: CASSYGTYTGELFF
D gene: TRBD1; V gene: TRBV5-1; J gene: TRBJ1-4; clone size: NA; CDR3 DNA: TGCGCCAGCAGCCCGGGGACAGCTGTTGCAACTAATGAAAAACTGTTTTTT; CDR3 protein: CASSPGTAVATNEKLFF
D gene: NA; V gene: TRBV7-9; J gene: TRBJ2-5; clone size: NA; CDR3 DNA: TGTGCCAGCAATAACGGGGAAATAACAGAGACCCAGTACTTC; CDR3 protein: CASNNGEITETQYF
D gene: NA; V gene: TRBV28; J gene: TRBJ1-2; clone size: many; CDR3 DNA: TGTGCCAGCAGTTTCCGGAGGAACTATGGCTACACCTTC; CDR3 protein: CASSFRRNYGYTF
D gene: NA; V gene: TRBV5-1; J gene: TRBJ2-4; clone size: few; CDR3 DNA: TGCGCCAGCAGCCCGGTCCTTTTGTTGGAGGGAAACATTCAGTACTTC; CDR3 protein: CASSPVLLLEGNIQYF
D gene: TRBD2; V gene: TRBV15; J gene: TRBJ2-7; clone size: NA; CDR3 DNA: TGTGCCACCAGCGCGGGGGGACAATCCGAGCAGTACTTC; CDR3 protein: CATSAGGQSEQYF
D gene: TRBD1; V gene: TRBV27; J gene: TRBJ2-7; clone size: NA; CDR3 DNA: TGTGCCAGCAGTTTATTGGGACAGGGGCCAAACGAGCAGTACTTC; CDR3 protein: CASSLLGQGPNEQYF
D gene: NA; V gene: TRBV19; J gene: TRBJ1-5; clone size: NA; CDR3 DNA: TGTGCCAGTACCTCCCTGAATCAGCCCCAGCATTTT; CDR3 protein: CASTSLNQPQHF
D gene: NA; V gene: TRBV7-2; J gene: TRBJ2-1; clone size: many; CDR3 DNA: TGTGCCAGCAGCTTAAATAGCTTGAATGAGCAGTTCTTC; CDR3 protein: CASSLNSLNEQFF
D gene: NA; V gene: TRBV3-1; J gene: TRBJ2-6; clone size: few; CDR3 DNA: TGTGCCAGCAGCCAAGGGAGGGGGCCCCGAAGCTCTGGGGCCAACGTCCTGACTTTC; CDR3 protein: CASSQGRGPRSSGANVLTF
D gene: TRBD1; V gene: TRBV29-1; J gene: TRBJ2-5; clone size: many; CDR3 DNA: TGCAGCGTTGAAGCCGGGACCCCAGGGGGGACCCAGTACTTC; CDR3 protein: CSVEAGTPGGTQYF
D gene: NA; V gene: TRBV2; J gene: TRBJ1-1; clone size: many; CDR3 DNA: TGTGCCAGCAGTCGCGATGCGGGTGAAGCTTTCTTT; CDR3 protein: CASSRDAGEAFF
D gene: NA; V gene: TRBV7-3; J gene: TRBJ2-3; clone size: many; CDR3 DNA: TGTGCCAGCCGCAACCCTACTAGTTACACAGATACGCAGTATTTT; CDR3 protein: CASRNPTSYTDTQYF
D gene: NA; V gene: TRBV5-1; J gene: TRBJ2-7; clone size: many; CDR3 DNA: TGCGCCAGCAGCGCCGGGGACACCTACGAGCAGTACTTC; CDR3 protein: CASSAGDTYEQYF
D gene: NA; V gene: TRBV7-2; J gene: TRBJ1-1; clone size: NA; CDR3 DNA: TGTGCCAGCAGCTTAGGAAACAGGTTGAACACTGAAGCTTTCTTT; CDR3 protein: CASSLGNRLNTEAFF
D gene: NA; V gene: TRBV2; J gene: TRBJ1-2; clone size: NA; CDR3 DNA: TGTGCCAGCAGTGAGGACGTCGGGAGCTATGGCTACACCTTC; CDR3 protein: CASSEDVGSYGYTF
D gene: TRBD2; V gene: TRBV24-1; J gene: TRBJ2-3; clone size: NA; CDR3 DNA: TGTGCCACCAGCAGAAGGACTAGCGGGAGGGCCTCAGATACGCAGTATTTT; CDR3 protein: CATSRRTSGRASDTQYF
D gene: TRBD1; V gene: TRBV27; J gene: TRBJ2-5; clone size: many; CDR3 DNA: TGTGCCAGCAGCCCAGGGGGCGTGAAGGAGACCCAGTACTTC; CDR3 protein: CASSPGGVKETQYF
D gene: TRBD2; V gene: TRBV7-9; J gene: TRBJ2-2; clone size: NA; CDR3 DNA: TGTGCCAGCAGCTTAGCGGGGGGACTAGCGGGAGTCCCCGGGGAGCTGTTTTTT; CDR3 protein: CASSLAGGLAGVPGELFF
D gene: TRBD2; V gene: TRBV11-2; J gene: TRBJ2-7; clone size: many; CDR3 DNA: TGTGCCAGCAGCTTAGATCGTATAAGGACTAGCTTCTCTGCGGAGTACTTC; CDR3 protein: CASSLDRIRTSFSAEYF
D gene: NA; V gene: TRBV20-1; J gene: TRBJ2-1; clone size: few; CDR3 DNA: TGCAGTGCAATCCCCCAAAAAGGCAACAATGAGCAGTTCTTC; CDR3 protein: CSAIPQKGNNEQFF
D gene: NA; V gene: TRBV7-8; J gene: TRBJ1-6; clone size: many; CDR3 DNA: TGTGCCAGCAGACGCGACAGTTCACCCCTCCACTTT; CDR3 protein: CASRRDSSPLHF
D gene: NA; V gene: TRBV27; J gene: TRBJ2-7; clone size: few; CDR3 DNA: TGTGCCAGCAGTCCCAACAGGGCTTCTGGGTACGAGCAGTACTTC; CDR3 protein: CASSPNRASGYEQYF
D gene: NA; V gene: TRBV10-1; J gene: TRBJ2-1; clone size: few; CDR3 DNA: TGCGCCAGCAGCTACTGGACCTCCCATGAGCAGTTCTTC; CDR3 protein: CASSYWTSHEQFF
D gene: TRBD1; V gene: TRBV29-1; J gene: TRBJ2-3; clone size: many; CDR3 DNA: TGCAGCGTTGAAAGCCGGGACAGCAGAGATACGCAGTATTTT; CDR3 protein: CSVESRDSRDTQYF
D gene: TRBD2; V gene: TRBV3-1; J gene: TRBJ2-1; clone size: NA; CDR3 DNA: TGTGCCAGCAGCCAAAGGAGGAGCACTAGCGGATATGGGAATGAGCAGTTCTTC; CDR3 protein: CASSQRRSTSGYGNEQFF
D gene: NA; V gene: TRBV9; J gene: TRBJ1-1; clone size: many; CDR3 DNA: TGTGCCAGCAGCTTCATCCGAGGAGGCTCGATGAACACTGAAGCTTTCTTT; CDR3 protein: CASSFIRGGSMNTEAFF
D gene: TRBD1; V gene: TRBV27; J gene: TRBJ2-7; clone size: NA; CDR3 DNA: TGTGCCAGCGGGAAGGGACAGGGTAAGCACGAGCAGTACTTC; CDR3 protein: CASGKGQGKHEQYF
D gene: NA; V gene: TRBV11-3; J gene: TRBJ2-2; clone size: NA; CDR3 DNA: TGTGCCAGCAGCTCCCCAGGGGTGAACATCGGGGAGCTGTTTTTT; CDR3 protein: CASSSPGVNIGELFF
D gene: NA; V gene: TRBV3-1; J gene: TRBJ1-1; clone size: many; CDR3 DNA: TGTGCCAGCAGGAGGGGGAGTGAAGCTTTCTTT; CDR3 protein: CASRRGSEAFF
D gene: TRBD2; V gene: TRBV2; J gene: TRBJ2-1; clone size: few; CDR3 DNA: TGTGCCAGCAGTAAACGGGAGGGCCTGAATGAGCAGTTCTTC; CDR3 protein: CASSKREGLNEQFF
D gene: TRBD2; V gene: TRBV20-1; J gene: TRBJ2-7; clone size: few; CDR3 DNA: TGCAGTGCTAGTTCCCCCTCTAGCGGGTTCATCTACGAGCAGTACTTC; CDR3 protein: CSASSPSSGFIYEQYF
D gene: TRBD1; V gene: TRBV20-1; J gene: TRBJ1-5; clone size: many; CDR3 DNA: TGCAGTGCTAGAGATTCAGGGGGAAACAATCAGCCCCAGCATTTT; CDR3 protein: CSARDSGGNNQPQHF
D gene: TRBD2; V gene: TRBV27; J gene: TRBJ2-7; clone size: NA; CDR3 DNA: TGTGCCAGCAGTTGGACGGGAGGGGCCTACGAGCAGTACTTC; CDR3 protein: CASSWTGGAYEQYF
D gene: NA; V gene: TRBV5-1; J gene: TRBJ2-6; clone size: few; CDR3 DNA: TGCGCCAGCGGGGGATGGGGGACTGGGGCCAACGTCCTGACTTTC; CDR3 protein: CASGGWGTGANVLTF
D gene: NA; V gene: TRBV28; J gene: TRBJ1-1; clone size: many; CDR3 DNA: TGTGCCAGCCAAGACACGGCTGAAGCTTTCTTT; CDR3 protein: CASQDTAEAFF
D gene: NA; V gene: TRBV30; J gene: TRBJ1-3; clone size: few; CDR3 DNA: TGTGCCTGGAGGTTGACTCAGGCCCCTTCTGGAAACACCATATATTTT; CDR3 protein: CAWRLTQAPSGNTIYF
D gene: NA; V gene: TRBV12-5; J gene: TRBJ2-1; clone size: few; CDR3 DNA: TGTGCTAGTGGTTCTGGCGGACTAACCTACAATGAGCAGTTCTTC; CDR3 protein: CASGSGGLTYNEQFF
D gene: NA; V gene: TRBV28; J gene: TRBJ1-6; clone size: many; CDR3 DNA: TGTGCCAGCACCCAGGGTTCCTATAATTCACCCCTCCACTTT; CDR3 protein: CASTQGSYNSPLHF